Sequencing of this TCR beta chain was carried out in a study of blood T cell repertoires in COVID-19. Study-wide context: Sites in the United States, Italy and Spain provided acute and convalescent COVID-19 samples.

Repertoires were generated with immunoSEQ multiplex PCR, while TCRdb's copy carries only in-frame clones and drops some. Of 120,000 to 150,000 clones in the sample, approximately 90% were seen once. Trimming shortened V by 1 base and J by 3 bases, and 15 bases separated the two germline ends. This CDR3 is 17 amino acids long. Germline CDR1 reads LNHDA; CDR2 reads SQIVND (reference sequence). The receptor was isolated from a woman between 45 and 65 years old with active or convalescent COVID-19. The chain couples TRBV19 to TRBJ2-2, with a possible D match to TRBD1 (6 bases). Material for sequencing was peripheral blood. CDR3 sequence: CASSIGWVGTYTGELFF. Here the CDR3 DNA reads TGTGCCAGTAGTATAGGATGGGTCGGGACATACACCGGGGAGCTGTTTTTT.